This TCR beta chain was captured by sequencing in a study of T cells in narcolepsy. Some clones are missing from TCRdb's copy, which holds only in-frame ones; the method was immunoSEQ multiplex PCR. The table includes 25,000 to 35,000 clones, around nine tenths detected once. Germline V gives CDR1 SGHKS, CDR2 YYEKEE (reference sequence). CDR3 size: 14 residues. Germline trimming cut 3 bases from V and 4 bases from J; bases unmatched to any gene: 4. The sample comprised CD45RA- memory CD4+ T cells from PBMCs. The chain is built from TRBV5-5 and TRBJ1-2; 9 bases fit TRBD1. The TCR originated in a human donor with narcolepsy. The CDR3 spells CASSWDRAGYGYTF. CDR3 coding DNA: TGTGCCAGCAGCTGGGACAGGGCGGGCTATGGCTACACCTTC.